This entry features one T cell receptor beta chain sequence. Measured with immunoSEQ multiplex PCR; TCRdb has only the in-frame clones, and not every one. The table includes 120,000 to 150,000 clones, 70% to 90% detected once. The entry originates in a study of blood T cell repertoires in COVID-19. Overall study: Acute and convalescent COVID-19 samples came from the United States, Italy and Spain.

The CDR3 runs 10 residues. CDR1 and CDR2 from the germline V gene are DFQATT and SNEGSKA (reference sequence). V lost 5 bases to trimming and J lost 11 bases, with 10 bases between them. Sequencing was performed on peripheral blood. The clonotype was recovered from a woman between 55 and 75 years old with acute or convalescent COVID-19. This chain links TRBV20-1 with TRBJ1-5; no reliable D call. CDR3 DNA sequence: TGCAGTGCTCAGACCGGGGCCCAGCATTTT. Translating gives CSAQTGAQHF.